The 28 T cell receptor beta chains below come from one sample, sequenced in a study of T-cell reconstitution after alpha-beta-depleted transplantation in children. Their cognate antigens are unknown. TCRbeta library preparation incorporated unique molecular identifiers. From the PCR reads, TCRdb called clonotypes with MiXCR, one entry per CDR3 protein. The table records a few hundred thousand distinct CDR3 sequences, 6% to 10% of them present only once. Whole-study findings and limits: Hyperexpanded clones declined; after one year, newly produced T cells mostly supplied diversity.

The sequences come from peripheral blood, collected 360 days after TCRalphabeta/CD19-depleted stem cell transplant. These receptors came from a female patient aged 2-10 years who had a stem cell transplant for Fanconi anemia, so the T cells may come from the graft donor.

The chain couples TRBV14 to TRBJ1-2; D unresolved. V was trimmed by 2 bases and J by 5 bases, leaving 15 bases between them. This CDR3 is built from 15 residues. Germline values: CDR1 SGHDN, CDR2 FVKESK. The CDR3 here is CASSQLMGAAYGYTF. The CDR3 region has the DNA TGTGCCAGCAGCCAATTGATGGGTGCAGCTTATGGCTACACCTTC.

This clonotype was recorded at least ten times. The chain employs TRBV6-1 and TRBJ2-5; TRBD1 matches at 8 bases. J gave up 1 base and V 4 bases, and 2 bases lay outside the gene matches. The CDR3 contains 14 residues. Germline V gene sequence: CDR1 MNHNS, CDR2 SASEGT. Here the CDR3 DNA reads TGTGCCAGCAGTGTGGGACAGGTCCAAGAGACCCAGTACTTC. Its protein is CASSVGQVQETQYF.

This clonotype was counted at least ten times. The V gene is TRBV20-1, the J gene TRBJ2-5, with 10 bases lining up with TRBD2. Germline CDR1 reads DFQATT; CDR2 reads SNEGSKA (reference sequence). The CDR3 has 16 residues. The J segment lost 1 base and the V segment lost 5 bases, leaving 10 bases of the junction unmatched. CDR3 loop: CSAARGASGGQETQYF. The CDR3 nucleotides read TGCAGTGCTGCCCGAGGGGCTAGCGGGGGCCAAGAGACCCAGTACTTC.

This clonotype was counted many times. The chain couples TRBV29-1 to TRBJ2-2; D gene unclear. This CDR3 spans 12 amino acids. Trimming took off 0 bases at V and 7 bases at J, with 6 bases between the two ends. The germline gives CDR1 SQVTM, CDR2 ANQGSEA. The CDR3 coding sequence is TGCAGCGTTGAAGATCGAGGCGGGGAGCTGTTTTTT. This translates into CSVEDRGGELFF.

The rearrangement links TRBV5-6 to TRBJ2-7; 9 nucleotides match TRBD2. V shed 3 bases, J shed 3 bases, and the junction held 4 bases outside the gene matches. Germline-derived CDR1 and CDR2 are SGHDT and YYEEEE. The CDR3 contains 14 residues. Here the CDR3 reads CASSSMTSGYEQYF. For the CDR3, the DNA is TGTGCCAGCAGCTCTATGACTAGCGGCTACGAGCAGTACTTC.

This chain connects TRBV18 to TRBJ1-3; D uncertain. The CDR3 has 13 amino acids. V was clipped by 3 bases and J by 5 bases, with 8 bases between them. Germline lookup yields CDR1 KGHSH and CDR2 LQKENI. Here the CDR3 reads CASSPLSRNTIYF. As DNA, the CDR3 is TGTGCCAGCTCACCTCTGAGTCGAAACACCATATATTTT.

In its sample, this clonotype was seen a few times. The chain is built from TRBV7-9 and TRBJ1-4, with D maybe TRBD1 (5 bases). Germline V lookup: CDR1 SEHNR, CDR2 FQNEAQ (reference sequence). V lost 5 bases and J 3 bases, leaving 13 bases between the germline ends. This CDR3 contains 15 residues. CDR3 loop: CASSTYGAPNEKLFF. The CDR3 DNA follows: TGTGCCAGCAGCACTTACGGGGCTCCTAATGAAAAACTGTTTTTT.

This clonotype was seen ten or more times. This chain joins TRBV28 and TRBJ2-7; 9 nucleotides agree with TRBD1. J was trimmed by 2 bases and V by 8 bases; bases with no gene match: 4. The CDR3 extends over 13 amino acids. From germline, CDR1 is MDHEN and CDR2 SYDVKM. CDR3 protein: CASGQGIPYEQYF. CDR3 DNA sequence: TGTGCCAGCGGACAGGGGATTCCCTACGAGCAGTACTTC.

The V gene is TRBV20-1, the J gene TRBJ1-1; weak D call: TRBD1 (6 bases). CDR3 length equals 17 residues. Trimming removed 0 bases from V and 3 bases from J, with 20 bases in between. In germline, CDR1 is DFQATT, CDR2 SNEGSKA (reference sequence). The CDR3 bases are TGCAGTGCTAGAGATAGGGGGACTACAGGCGGGGACACTGAAGCTTTCTTT. This sequence encodes CSARDRGTTGGDTEAFF.

Ten or more counts support this clonotype. The chain employs TRBV20-1 and TRBJ2-1; TRBD1 matches 8 bases. This CDR3 has 15 residues. Germline CDR1 reads DFQATT; CDR2 reads SNEGSKA (reference sequence). V was clipped by 3 bases and J by 1 base; unmatched bases: 5. The CDR3, as DNA: TGCAGTGCTAGGACAGGGGCAGCATCCTACAATGAGCAGTTCTTC. Translation: CSARTGAASYNEQFF.

The genes are TRBV7-3 and TRBJ1-3, with D uncertain. CDR1 and CDR2 (germline): SGHTA, FQGTGA. This CDR3 region has 16 residues. The V end was cut by 0 bases, the J end by 0 bases, with 9 bases between. CDR3 nucleotides: TGTGCCAGCAGCTTAACGGCGGCAGGCTCTGGAAACACCATATATTTT. Protein: CASSLTAAGSGNTIYF.

This clonotype has at least ten counts. This chain uses TRBV20-1 with TRBJ2-7; D is undetermined. Trimming took 3 bases from V and 0 from J, leaving 6 bases between them. CDR1 DFQATT and CDR2 SNEGSKA come from the germline V gene (reference sequence). This CDR3 has 12 residues. CDR3: CSARWGSYEQYF. In DNA form, the CDR3 reads TGCAGTGCTAGGTGGGGCTCCTACGAGCAGTACTTC.

V is TRBV20-1 and J is TRBJ2-1; 11 positions match TRBD2. CDR1 and CDR2 from the germline V gene are DFQATT and SNEGSKA (reference sequence). The CDR3 length is 15 residues. J was trimmed by 2 bases and V by 6 bases; bases with no gene match: 6. Written as DNA, the CDR3 is TGCAGTGCCCGCACTAGCGGGGGCACCTACAATGAGCAGTTCTTC. It translates to CSARTSGGTYNEQFF.

This clonotype was detected many times. This sequence joins TRBV10-2 and TRBJ2-1; the D gene is possibly TRBD1 (6 bases). The V gene lost 4 bases and the J gene lost 15 bases, with 13 bases spanning the gap. This CDR3 contains 11 residues. CDR1 is WSHSY, CDR2 SAAADI, per germline. The CDR3 is CASSAQGYRFF. CDR3 DNA sequence: TGCGCCAGCAGTGCCCAGGGGTATAGGTTCTTC.

There are many counts of this clonotype. The rearrangement uses TRBV7-9 and TRBJ1-5, with D maybe TRBD1 (6 bases). The CDR3 contains 11 residues. Trimming took 4 bases from V and 13 from J, leaving 11 bases between them. Germline lookup yields CDR1 SEHNR and CDR2 FQNEAQ (reference sequence). The CDR3 coding sequence is TGTGCCAGCAGCTCAACCGACAGGCAGCATTTT. Translation gives CASSSTDRQHF.

This clonotype has just a few counts. The V call is TRBV20-1, the J call TRBJ2-3; perhaps TRBD1 as D (5 bases). The CDR3 contains 17 residues. The V end lost 0 bases, the J end lost 2 bases, and 18 bases lay between the germline ends. Germline CDR1 DFQATT, CDR2 SNEGSKA (reference sequence). As DNA, the CDR3 is TGCAGTGCTAGAGATGTCCAACGGGCAGGGAACACAGATACGCAGTATTTT. It is translated as CSARDVQRAGNTDTQYF.

This clonotype was observed at least ten times. V usage is TRBV7-8 and J usage is TRBJ2-1; D is perhaps TRBD2 (5 bases). Trimming removed 1 base from V and 9 bases from J, with 13 bases in between. Germline V gene data show CDR1 as SGHVS and CDR2 as FQNEAQ. CDR3 length: 14 residues. The CDR3 DNA is TGTGCCAGCAGCTTAGGTCCCGACCGGGGTGAGCAGTTCTTC. It specifies CASSLGPDRGEQFF.

The sample holds many counts of this clonotype. The chain is built from TRBV15 and TRBJ2-1; either TRBD1 or TRBD2 may fit D (5 bases each). CDR1 is LNHNV and CDR2 is YYDKDF in the germline V gene (reference sequence). The CDR3 has 15 residues. V was trimmed by 5 bases and J by 7 bases, leaving 18 bases between them. The CDR3 protein is CATSLTGTHQNEQFF. In nucleotides, the CDR3 is TGTGCCACCAGCCTAACCGGGACCCACCAAAATGAGCAGTTCTTC.

This clonotype was counted at least ten times. This CDR3 reads CASSLWTGGSYEQYF. CDR3 nucleotides: TGTGCCAGCAGTCTGTGGACAGGGGGTTCCTACGAGCAGTACTTC. The genes are TRBV12-3 or TRBV12-4 and TRBJ2-7; 10 bases line up with TRBD1. V was clipped by 5 bases and J by 1 base; unmatched bases: 5. The CDR3 sequence is 15 residues long.

Ten or more counts support this clonotype. J is TRBJ1-6 and V is TRBV7-9; TRBD1 is a possible D gene (5 bases). CDR1 is SEHNR and CDR2 is FQNEAQ in the germline V gene (reference sequence). The V end lost 2 bases, the J end lost 10 bases, and 15 bases lay between the germline ends. The CDR3 has 15 residues. As DNA, the CDR3 is TGTGCCAGCAGCTTATCAATGGGTAGGGGCTCACCCCTCCACTTT. Translating gives CASSLSMGRGSPLHF.

This clonotype showed up many times. The chain has TRBV12-3 or TRBV12-4 and TRBJ1-1; 7 bases are a match to TRBD1. CDR3 length equals 15 residues. Trimming cost V 7 bases and J 0 bases; bases outside gene matches: 8. The CDR3 sequence is CASIKAGGLNTEAFF. CDR3 DNA sequence: TGTGCCAGCATCAAGGCAGGGGGGCTGAACACTGAAGCTTTCTTT.

This clonotype was detected only a few times. The chain recombines TRBV12-3 or TRBV12-4 with TRBJ2-5, with 15 bases matching TRBD2. Unmatched junction bases numbered 5, after V lost 4 bases and J lost 5 bases. There are 16 residues in the CDR3. The CDR3 region is CASSSGLAGGLETQYF. CDR3 coding DNA: TGTGCCAGCAGTTCGGGACTAGCGGGGGGCCTGGAGACCCAGTACTTC.

This clonotype has only a few counts. The chain combines TRBV27 with TRBJ1-1, with D unresolved. The CDR3 contains 14 residues. Germline V lookup: CDR1 MNHEY, CDR2 SMNVEV (reference sequence). V was clipped by 5 bases and J by 1 base, with 11 bases between them. The DNA for the CDR3 is TGTGCCAGCAGTCCCCGAGGGAGGAACACTGAAGCTTTCTTT. Amino acids: CASSPRGRNTEAFF.

This clonotype came up a few times. The chain couples TRBV18 to TRBJ1-1; no definite D call. Between the trimmed V and J ends, which lost 5 bases and 4 bases, there was a span of 17 bases. Germline-derived CDR1 and CDR2 are KGHSH and LQKENI. The CDR3 runs 15 residues. The CDR3 loop is CASSSPTGRGTEAFF. The CDR3 region has the DNA TGTGCCAGCTCATCCCCGACCGGTCGAGGCACTGAAGCTTTCTTT.

This clonotype was seen repeatedly, ten times or more. In nucleotides, the CDR3 is TGTGCCACCTCTTATAGCGGGGGAAGCACAGATACGCAGTATTTT. This sequence encodes CATSYSGGSTDTQYF. V usage is TRBV15 and J usage is TRBJ2-3; 9 nucleotides agree with TRBD2. The CDR3 spans 15 residues. Germline V gene data show CDR1 as LNHNV and CDR2 as YYDKDF (reference sequence). Germline trimming cut 8 bases from V and 0 bases from J; bases unmatched to any gene: 6.

At least ten counts were recorded for this clonotype. This chain links TRBV7-2 with TRBJ1-2; 7 positions agree with TRBD1. The CDR3 runs to 14 residues. Per the germline V gene, CDR1 is SGHTA and CDR2 is FQGNSA. The trim removed 1 base at V and 7 bases at J, leaving 6 bases unmatched. In nucleotides, the CDR3 is TGTGCCAGCAGCTTAGGACAGGGAGTCGGTGGCTACACCTTC. This translates into CASSLGQGVGGYTF. Combining the CDR3 with reference TRBV7-2 and TRBJ1-2 gives the whole variable domain GAGVSQSPSNKVTEKGKDVELRCDPISGHTALYWYRQSLGQGLEFLIYFQGNSAPDKSGLPSDRFSAERTGGSVSTLTIQRTQQEDSAVYLCASSLGQGVGGYTFGSGTRLTVV.

This clonotype was counted at least ten times. The rearrangement uses TRBV20-1 and TRBJ2-1; 12 positions agree with TRBD2. Unmatched junction bases numbered 12, after V lost 6 bases and J lost 3 bases. This CDR3 is 17 amino acids long. CDR1 is DFQATT, CDR2 SNEGSKA, per germline (reference sequence). The CDR3 loop is CSAHRASGGAIYNEQFF. CDR3 nucleotides: TGCAGTGCCCATAGGGCTAGCGGGGGGGCTATCTACAATGAGCAGTTCTTC.

The rearrangement joins TRBV6-2 or TRBV6-3 to TRBJ1-5; possibly TRBD1 for D (5 bases). The CDR3 runs to 15 residues. Trimming cost V 2 bases and J 1 base, with 9 bases left between them. Germline CDR1 and CDR2: MNHEY and SVGEGT. This CDR3 is CASSYPGESNQPQHF. Written as DNA, the CDR3 is TGTGCCAGCAGTTACCCGGGGGAAAGCAATCAGCCCCAGCATTTT.